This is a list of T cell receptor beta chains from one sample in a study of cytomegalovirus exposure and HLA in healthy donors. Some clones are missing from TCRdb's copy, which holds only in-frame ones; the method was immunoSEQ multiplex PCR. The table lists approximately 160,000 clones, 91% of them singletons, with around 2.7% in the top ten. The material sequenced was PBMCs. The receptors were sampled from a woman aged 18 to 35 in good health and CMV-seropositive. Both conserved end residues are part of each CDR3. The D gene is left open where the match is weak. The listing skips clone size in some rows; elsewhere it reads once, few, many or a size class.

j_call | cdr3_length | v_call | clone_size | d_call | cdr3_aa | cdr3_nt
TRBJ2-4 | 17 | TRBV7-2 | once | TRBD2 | CASSFMGGRGGKNIQYF | TGTGCCAGCAGCTTCATGGGCGGGAGGGGAGGCAAAAACATTCAGTACTTC
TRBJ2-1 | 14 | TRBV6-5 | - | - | CASSSVGGADEQFF | TGTGCCAGCAGCTCCGTAGGGGGGGCCGATGAGCAGTTCTTC
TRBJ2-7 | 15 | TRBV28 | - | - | CASSPGRQVPYEQYF | TGTGCCAGTTCGCCAGGCAGACAGGTACCCTACGAGCAGTACTTC
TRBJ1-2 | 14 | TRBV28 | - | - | CASSFAPQGYGYTF | TGTGCCAGCAGTTTCGCCCCCCAGGGGTATGGCTACACCTTC
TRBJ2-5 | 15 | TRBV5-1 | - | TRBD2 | CASSLGTSGRETQYF | TGCGCCAGCTCACTCGGGACTAGCGGGAGAGAGACCCAGTACTTC
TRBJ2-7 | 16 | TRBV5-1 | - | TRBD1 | CASSHRTGQGTYEQYF | TGCGCCAGCAGCCACCGAACGGGACAGGGCACCTACGAGCAGTACTTC
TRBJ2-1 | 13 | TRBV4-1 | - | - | CASSQVKGGEQFF | TGCGCCAGCAGCCAAGTTAAAGGAGGGGAGCAGTTCTTC
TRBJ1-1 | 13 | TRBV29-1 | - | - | CSTRQAPGTEAFF | TGCAGCACCCGTCAGGCCCCAGGGACTGAAGCTTTCTTT
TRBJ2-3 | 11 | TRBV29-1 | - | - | CSERFADTQYF | TGCAGCGAACGGTTCGCAGATACGCAGTATTTT
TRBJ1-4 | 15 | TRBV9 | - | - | CASSVGGAEEEKLFF | TGTGCCAGCAGCGTCGGTGGGGCAGAAGAGGAAAAACTGTTTTTT
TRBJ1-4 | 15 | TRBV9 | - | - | CASSPMGNRGEKLFF | TGTGCCAGCAGCCCCATGGGTAATCGGGGTGAAAAACTGTTTTTT
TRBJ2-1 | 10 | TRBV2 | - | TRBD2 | CASTRGREFF | TGTGCCAGCACGCGGGGGAGGGAGTTCTTC
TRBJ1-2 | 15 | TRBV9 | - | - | CASSVGWGKAYGYTF | TGTGCCAGCAGCGTTGGGTGGGGCAAAGCCTATGGCTACACCTTC
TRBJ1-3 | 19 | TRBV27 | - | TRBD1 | CASSPYRGTGGGSGNTIYF | TGTGCCAGCAGTCCTTATCGGGGGACAGGGGGAGGCTCTGGAAACACCATATATTTT
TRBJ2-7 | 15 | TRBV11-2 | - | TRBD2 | CASSLLAGAIYEQYF | TGTGCCAGCAGTCTCCTAGCGGGGGCGATCTACGAGCAGTACTTC
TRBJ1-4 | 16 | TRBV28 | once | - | CASSKLIGTRDEKLFF | TGTGCCAGCAGCAAATTGATCGGGACAAGAGATGAAAAACTGTTTTTT